The 9 T cell receptor beta chains presented below share a single source sample, sequenced in a study of control samples from healthy donors and cancer patients. Assay: immunoSEQ multiplex PCR; the TCRdb copy retains only in-frame clones and omits some. Of 150,000 to 200,000 clones listed, 90% were seen once; the top ten hold around 1.5%. Input material: blood. The receptors originated from a woman aged 50 to 65 in good health.

The chain joins TRBV5-1 to TRBJ1-1; D may be TRBD1 (5 bases). The CDR3 consists of 15 residues. Trimming stripped 3 bases from V and 0 bases from J, with 12 bases between. Germline CDR1 reads SGHRS; CDR2 reads YFSETQ. CDR3 sequence: CASSYGTTLNTEAFF. CDR3 nucleotide sequence: TGCGCCAGCAGCTATGGGACCACTCTGAACACTGAAGCTTTCTTT. The full variable domain, rest sourced from reference TRBV5-1 and TRBJ1-1, is KAGVTQTPRYLIKTRGQQVTLSCSPISGHRSVSWYQQTPGQGLQFLFEYFSETQRNKGNFPGRFSGRQFSNSRSEMNVSTLELGDSALYLCASSYGTTLNTEAFFGQGTRLTVV.

This chain's CDR3 is CAISEEGNTEAFF. The CDR3, as DNA: TGTGCCATCAGTGAAGAGGGCAACACTGAAGCTTTCTTT. This rearrangement joins TRBV10-3 to TRBJ1-1; D gene unclear. The V and J ends lost 3 bases and 2 bases respectively, with 7 bases between them. The CDR3 spans 13 residues. CDR1 is ENHRY, CDR2 SYGVKD, per germline.

J is TRBJ1-4 and V is TRBV7-9, with a weak D call TRBD1 (5 bases). This CDR3 has 16 amino acids. Germline-derived CDR1 and CDR2 are SEHNR and FQNEAQ (reference sequence). V was pared by 5 bases and J by 5 bases, with 18 bases between. This CDR3 reads CASSPLGRDGNEKLFF. The CDR3 bases are TGTGCCAGCAGCCCCCTGGGGAGGGACGGCAATGAAAAACTGTTTTTT.

CDR3 residues: CASSPLQGFGNTEAFF. The DNA for the CDR3 is TGTGCCAGCTCACCACTCCAGGGATTTGGGAACACTGAAGCTTTCTTT. The chain combines TRBV18 with TRBJ1-1, with D maybe TRBD1 (5 bases). The CDR3 sequence is 16 residues long. From germline, CDR1 is KGHSH and CDR2 LQKENI. V was cut by 1 base and J by 1 base, with 13 bases left in between.

As regards this clone: Other DNA sequences from this sample encode an identical CDR3 as well. The chain recombines TRBV5-1 with TRBJ2-7; TRBD2 might be the D (5 bases). CDR3 length equals 13 residues. CDR1 is SGHRS, CDR2 YFSETQ, per germline. Trimming took off 0 bases at V and 3 bases at J, with 7 bases between the two ends. CDR3: CASSLGRDYEQYF. The CDR3 bases are TGCGCCAGCAGCTTGGGACGGGACTACGAGCAGTACTTC.

The chain employs TRBV5-1 and TRBJ1-1; D uncertain. CDR3 length: 14 amino acids. V lost 3 bases, J lost 1 base, and 10 bases lay in between. The germline V gene encodes CDR1 SGHRS and CDR2 YFSETQ. CDR3 sequence (DNA): TGCGCCAGCAGCTCACAAACGGGGAACACTGAAGCTTTCTTT. The encoded protein is CASSSQTGNTEAFF.

This CDR3 reads CASSQGLAQIRETQYF. The DNA for the CDR3 is TGTGCCAGCAGCCAAGGGCTAGCCCAGATAAGAGAGACCCAGTACTTC. This chain joins TRBV3-1 (or the pseudogene TRBV3-2) and TRBJ2-5; D is perhaps TRBD2 (5 bases). The V end was cut by 1 base, the J end by 4 bases, with 16 bases between. CDR1 and CDR2 (germline): LGHDT, YNNKEL (reference sequence). This CDR3 is 16 amino acids long.

The chain uses TRBV5-4 and TRBJ2-1, with 10 nucleotides matching TRBD2. V dropped 5 bases and J dropped 3; count of bases not matched to a gene: 5. This CDR3 has 15 amino acids. CDR1 SGHNT and CDR2 YYREEE come from the germline V gene (reference sequence). The CDR3 protein is CASSQIAGGYNEQFF. The CDR3 DNA reads TGTGCCAGCAGTCAAATAGCGGGGGGCTACAATGAGCAGTTCTTC.

The J gene is TRBJ2-1, the V gene TRBV6-2 or TRBV6-3, with D possibly being TRBD2 (5 bases). Trimming took 0 bases from V and 9 from J, leaving 9 bases between them. CDR1 is MNHEY, CDR2 SVGEGT, per germline. This CDR3 spans 13 amino acids. CDR3 sequence reads: CASSYSSGSEQFF. CDR3 bases: TGTGCCAGCAGTTACTCGAGCGGTAGTGAGCAGTTCTTC.